This record concerns one T cell receptor (beta chain) sequence. Original data processing: Amplified reference gene primers provided the basis for estimating nucleated cell counts. Only in-frame clones appear in the TCRdb table, and some are missing; sequencing was by immunoSEQ multiplex PCR. V and J calls and clone size follow that table, whereas D and trimming were derived from the DNA. The profile shows approximately 160,000 clones, over 70% of them singletons. The sample belongs to a study of blood T cell repertoires in COVID-19. V was clipped by 4 bases and J by 2 bases, with 7 bases between them. Germline CDR1 is LGHDT and CDR2 is YNNKEL (reference sequence). This CDR3 comprises 13 residues.

The J gene is TRBJ2-3, the V gene TRBV3-1 (or the pseudogene TRBV3-2); D is perhaps TRBD1 (5 bases). Sequenced material: peripheral blood. The clonotype comes from a woman aged 60 to 75 with acute or convalescent COVID-19. In DNA, the CDR3 is TGTGCCAGCAGCCGGGGCCTCACAGATACGCAGTATTTT. Protein sequence: CASSRGLTDTQYF.